The 4 T cell receptor beta chains below come from one sample, sequenced in a study of OX40 agonist ivuxolimab in advanced cancers. The repertoire was sequenced with immunoSEQ multiplex PCR; TCRdb's copy has only in-frame clones and lacks some. The data show about 63,000 clones, about 89% seen once. Sequencing was performed on CD4+ or CD8+ T cells sorted from blood, taken in a trial of the OX40 agonist ivuxolimab. The receptors shown here come from an adult with an advanced solid tumor such as melanoma, head and neck, liver or kidney cancer.

The chain combines TRBV5-5 with TRBJ1-1; no reliable D call. From germline, CDR1 is SGHKS and CDR2 YYEKEE (reference sequence). The CDR3 sequence is 14 residues long. Between the trimmed V and J ends, which lost 3 bases and 5 bases, there was a span of 14 bases. For the CDR3, the DNA is TGTGCCAGCAGCTCGTCATCGGCAGTAACTGAAGCTTTCTTT. Its translation: CASSSSSAVTEAFF.

The V and J genes are TRBV19 and TRBJ2-1; the match to TRBD2 covers 11 bases. J gave up 4 bases and V 9 bases, and 8 bases lay outside the gene matches. The CDR3 is 15 amino acids. Germline lookup yields CDR1 LNHDA and CDR2 SQIVND (reference sequence). For the CDR3, the DNA is TGTGCCAGCCAGAGGACTAGCGGGCCTTACAATGAGCAGTTCTTC. Translated, it gives CASQRTSGPYNEQFF.

Here the CDR3 reads CASSLELGVNSPLHF. In DNA form, the CDR3 reads TGTGCCAGCAGCTTGGAATTAGGGGTTAATTCACCCCTCCACTTT. The genes are TRBV5-8 and TRBJ1-6; D is perhaps TRBD1 (5 bases). Trimming cost V 0 bases and J 6 bases, with 10 bases left between them. The CDR3 spans 15 residues. Per the germline V gene, CDR1 is SGHTS and CDR2 is YDEGEE.

The rearrangement uses TRBV4-3 and TRBJ2-7; D may be TRBD2 (6 bases). This CDR3 is 16 amino acids long. Germline values: CDR1 LGHNA, CDR2 YSLEER. V lost 0 bases to trimming and J lost 3 bases, with 15 bases between them. CDR3 region: CASSQDHSRGNYEQYF. CDR3 DNA sequence: TGCGCCAGCAGCCAAGATCATTCCCGGGGGAACTACGAGCAGTACTTC.